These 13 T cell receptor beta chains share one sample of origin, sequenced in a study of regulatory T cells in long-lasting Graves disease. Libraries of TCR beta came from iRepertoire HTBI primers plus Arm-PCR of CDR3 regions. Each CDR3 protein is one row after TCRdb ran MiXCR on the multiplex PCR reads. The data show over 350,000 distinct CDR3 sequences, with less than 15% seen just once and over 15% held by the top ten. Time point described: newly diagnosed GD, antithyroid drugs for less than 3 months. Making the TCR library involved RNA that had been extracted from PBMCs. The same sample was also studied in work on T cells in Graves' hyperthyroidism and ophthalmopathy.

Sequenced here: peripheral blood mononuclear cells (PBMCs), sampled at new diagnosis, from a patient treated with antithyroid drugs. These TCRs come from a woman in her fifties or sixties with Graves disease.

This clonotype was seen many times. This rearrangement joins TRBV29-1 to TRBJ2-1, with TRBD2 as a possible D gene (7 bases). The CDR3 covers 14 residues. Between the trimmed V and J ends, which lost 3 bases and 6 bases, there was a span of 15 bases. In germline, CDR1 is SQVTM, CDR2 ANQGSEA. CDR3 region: CSVDLQGRGNEQFF. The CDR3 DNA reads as TGCAGCGTTGACCTTCAGGGGAGGGGCAATGAGCAGTTCTTC.

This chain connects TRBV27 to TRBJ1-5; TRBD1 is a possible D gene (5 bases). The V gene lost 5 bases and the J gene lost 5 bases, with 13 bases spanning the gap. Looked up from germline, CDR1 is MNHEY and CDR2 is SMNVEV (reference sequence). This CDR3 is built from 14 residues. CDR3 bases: TGTGCCAGCAGTCCGACCCCCAGGGATCAGCCCCAGCATTTT. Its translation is CASSPTPRDQPQHF.

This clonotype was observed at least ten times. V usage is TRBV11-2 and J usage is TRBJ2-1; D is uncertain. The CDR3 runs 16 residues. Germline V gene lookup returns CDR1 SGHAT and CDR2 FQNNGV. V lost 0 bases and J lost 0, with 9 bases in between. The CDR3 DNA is TGTGCCAGCAGCTTAGAAAGCCGTAGCTCCTACAATGAGCAGTTCTTC. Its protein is CASSLESRSSYNEQFF.

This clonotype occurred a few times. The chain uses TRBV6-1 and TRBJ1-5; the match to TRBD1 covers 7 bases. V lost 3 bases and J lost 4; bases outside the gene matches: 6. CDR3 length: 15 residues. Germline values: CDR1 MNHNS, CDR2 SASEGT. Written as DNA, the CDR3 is TGTGCCAGCAGTGATCAGGGGGTCCGGAATCAGCCCCAGCATTTT. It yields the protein CASSDQGVRNQPQHF.

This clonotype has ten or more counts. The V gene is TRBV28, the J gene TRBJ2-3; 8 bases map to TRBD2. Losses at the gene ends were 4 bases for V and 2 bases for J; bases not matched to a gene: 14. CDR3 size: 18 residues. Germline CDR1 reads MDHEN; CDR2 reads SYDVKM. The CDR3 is CASSSTHTGLALTDTQYF. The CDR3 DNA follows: TGTGCCAGCAGTTCTACTCACACCGGACTAGCCCTCACAGATACGCAGTATTTT.

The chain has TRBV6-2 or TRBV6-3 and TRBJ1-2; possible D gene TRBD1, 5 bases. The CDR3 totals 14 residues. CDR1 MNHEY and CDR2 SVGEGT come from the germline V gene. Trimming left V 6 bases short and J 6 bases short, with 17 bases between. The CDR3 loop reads CASRPGTAADGYTF. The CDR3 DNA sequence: TGTGCCAGCAGACCCGGGACGGCGGCCGATGGCTACACCTTC.

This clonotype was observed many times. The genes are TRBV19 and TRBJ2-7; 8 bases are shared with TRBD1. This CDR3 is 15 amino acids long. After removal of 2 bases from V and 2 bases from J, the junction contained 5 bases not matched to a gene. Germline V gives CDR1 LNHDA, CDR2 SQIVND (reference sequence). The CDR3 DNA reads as TGTGCCAGTAGTATACTCGACAGGGGCGCCTACGAGCAGTACTTC. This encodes CASSILDRGAYEQYF. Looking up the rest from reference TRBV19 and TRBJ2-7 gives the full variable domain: DGGITQSPKYLFRKEGQNVTLSCEQNLNHDAMYWYRQDPGQGLRLIYYSQIVNDFQKGDIAEGYSVSREKKESFPLTVTSAQKNPTAFYLCASSILDRGAYEQYFGPGTRLTVT.

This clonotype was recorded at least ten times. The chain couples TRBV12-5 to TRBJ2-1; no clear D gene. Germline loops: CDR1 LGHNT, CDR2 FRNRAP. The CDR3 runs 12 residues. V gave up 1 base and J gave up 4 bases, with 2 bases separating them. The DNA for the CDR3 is TGTGCTAGTGGTTTGGGGTACAATGAGCAGTTCTTC. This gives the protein CASGLGYNEQFF.

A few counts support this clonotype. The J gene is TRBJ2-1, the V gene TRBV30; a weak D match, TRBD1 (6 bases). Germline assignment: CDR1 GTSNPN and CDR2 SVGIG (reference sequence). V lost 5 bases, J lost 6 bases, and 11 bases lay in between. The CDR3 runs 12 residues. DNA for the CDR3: TGTGCCTGGGCGACAGGCTCCAATGAGCAGTTCTTC. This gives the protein CAWATGSNEQFF. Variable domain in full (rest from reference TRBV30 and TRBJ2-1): SQTIHQWPATLVQPVGSPLSLECTVEGTSNPNLYWYRQAAGRGLQLLFYSVGIGQISSEVPQNLSASRPQDRQFILSSKKLLLSDSGFYLCAWATGSNEQFFGPGTRLTVL.

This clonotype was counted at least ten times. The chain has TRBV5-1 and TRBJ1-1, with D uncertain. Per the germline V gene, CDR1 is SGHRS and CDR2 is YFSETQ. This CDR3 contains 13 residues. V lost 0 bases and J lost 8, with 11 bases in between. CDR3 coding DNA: TGCGCCAGCAGCTTGGCCGAGTACGGGGAAGCTTTCTTT. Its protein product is CASSLAEYGEAFF.

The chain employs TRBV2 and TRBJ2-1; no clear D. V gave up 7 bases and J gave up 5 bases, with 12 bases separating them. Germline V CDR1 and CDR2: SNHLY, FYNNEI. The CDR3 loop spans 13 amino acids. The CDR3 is CASKGWDNNEQFF. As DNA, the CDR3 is TGTGCCAGCAAAGGGTGGGATAACAATGAGCAGTTCTTC.

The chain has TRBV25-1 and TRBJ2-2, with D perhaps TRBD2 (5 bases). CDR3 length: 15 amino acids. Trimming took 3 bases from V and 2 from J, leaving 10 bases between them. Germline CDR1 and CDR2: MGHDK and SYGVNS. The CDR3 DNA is TGTGCCAGCAGTGATTTGAGGGTAAACACCGGGGAGCTGTTTTTT. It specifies CASSDLRVNTGELFF.

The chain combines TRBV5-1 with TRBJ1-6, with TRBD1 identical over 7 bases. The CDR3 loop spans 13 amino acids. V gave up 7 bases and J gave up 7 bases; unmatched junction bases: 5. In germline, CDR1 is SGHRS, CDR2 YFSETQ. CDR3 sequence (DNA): TGCGCCAGCCACGGGACAGCGAATTCACCCCTCCACTTT. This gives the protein CASHGTANSPLHF.